The clone carrying this TCR beta chain is a singleton in its sample. What it binds is not known. The data stem from a study of cytotoxic CD8 clonotypes in ibrutinib-treated CLL. The wider study: Specimens for response were gathered following a median about twelve months of therapy, spanning 6 to 36.

Sequencing used immunoSEQ multiplex PCR; TCRdb keeps in-frame clones, though not all of them. The sample holds around 310,000 clones, just under 80% seen once. Study results and caveats: A difference in sampling times existed between sustained-remission and progressing patients. Upon ibrutinib response clonality rose, and upon progression it fell back toward baseline. T-cell clonality at baseline went above that of age-matched healthy donors and rose and fell with circulating CD8+ T-cell counts.

The CDR3 contains 14 residues. The V and J ends lost 2 bases and 4 bases respectively, with 11 bases between them. Germline-derived CDR1 and CDR2 are MDHEN and SYDVKM. The rearrangement joins TRBV28 to TRBJ1-1; D uncertain. Sequences were derived from PBMCs, sampled before ibrutinib treatment. The source of this sequence is a human donor with chronic lymphocytic leukemia. The CDR3 here is CASSLEGFVTEAFF. CDR3 nucleotides: TGTGCCAGCAGTTTAGAGGGATTCGTCACTGAAGCTTTCTTT.